This TCR beta chain was captured in a study of blood T cells in healthy people across ages. Study-level background: For every two T cells, template switching captured about one barcoded beta molecule.

Every sample yielded at least 6.5 million isolated PBMCs. Extractions gave at least 5.5 micrograms of total RNA per sample. Together with a sample-barcoded 5' primer, a J-beta primer mix was included in a second PCR lasting about 7 to 11 cycles. Via MiXCR, TCRdb re-called the 5' RACE reads, giving one row per CDR3 protein. The sample yields approximately 2,000,000 distinct CDR3 sequences, about 39% seen once. With 5 bases clipped from V and 3 bases from J, the junction kept 4 bases outside the gene matches. This CDR3 is built from 14 residues. Germline CDR1 is SGHTA and CDR2 is FQGNSA. Material: blood. The TCR originated in a human donor in good health. The chain combines TRBV7-2 with TRBJ1-1; 9 bases map to TRBD1. This CDR3 reads CASSDTGGYTEAFF. DNA of the CDR3: TGTGCCAGCAGCGACACAGGGGGCTACACTGAAGCTTTCTTT.